These T cell receptor beta chains were read from a single sample in a study of CD8 T cells in Susac syndrome. TCRdb reprocessed the immunoSEQ multiplex PCR reads with MiXCR, giving one entry per CDR3 protein. There are about 290,000 distinct CDR3 sequences in the sample; almost 85% occur only once, and 0.21% lies in the top ten. Specimen: CD8+ T cells from PBMCs. The source of these receptors is a human donor with multiple sclerosis. The conserved cysteine and the conserved F or W are not part of the CDR3 here. D genes are given only for firm matches.

>TRBV5-4|.|TRBJ2-1
ASSLGSEQF
>TRBV12-3/TRBV12-4|TRBD2|TRBJ2-3
ASSSLAVSTDTQY
>TRBV4-3|.|TRBJ1-2
ASSPTGWAASFGYT
>TRBV21-1|.|TRBJ1-5
ASSKVRDRGNQPQH
>TRBV28|.|TRBJ2-7
ASSPRIGDVGEQY
>TRBV20-1|.|TRBJ2-7
SVTKVDEQY
>TRBV24-1|.|TRBJ2-7
ATSGPTAGLREQY
>TRBV5-6|TRBD1|TRBJ2-6
ASSWPRAGGSSGANVLT
>TRBV27|.|TRBJ1-2
ASSLFAETNYGYT
>TRBV28|.|TRBJ2-5
ASSSPGVGAFQGETQY
>TRBV11-2|TRBD1|TRBJ1-2
ASRTPGQGDGYT
>TRBV7-9|TRBD2|TRBJ2-3
ASSLVGSGDTDTQY
>TRBV7-9|.|TRBJ2-3
ASSLYRDPGDTQY
>TRBV6-1|.|TRBJ2-1
ASAGDQSPSSYNEQF
>TRBV29-1|.|TRBJ1-6
SVADGVRSPLH
>TRBV20-1|TRBD2|TRBJ2-7
SARGVAGVIHEQY
>TRBV20-1|TRBD2|TRBJ2-1
SARLGGLAWGHNEQF
>TRBV9|.|TRBJ2-3
ASSVDKGGVAGTDTQY